These T cell receptor beta chains were read from a single sample in a study of blood T cell repertoires in COVID-19. The data were produced by immunoSEQ multiplex PCR, yet TCRdb's version contains in-frame clones alone and is incomplete. Of over 200,000 clones listed, about 88% are singletons. Input material: peripheral blood. These TCRs come from a man aged 60 to 75 who had recovered from COVID-19. Each CDR3 is given with its conserved first and last residue. A D gene is named only where the DNA matches it firmly. Clone sizes are given selectively: once, few, many, or a class where the clone is expanded.

J | D | size | V | CDR3 | DNA
TRBJ2-7 | TRBD2 | once | TRBV5-1 | CASSLKGLAGAPPYEQYF | TGCGCCAGCAGCCTAAAAGGACTAGCGGGGGCTCCTCCCTACGAGCAGTACTTC
TRBJ2-3 | NA | NA | TRBV11-2 | CASSLDRGADTQYF | TGTGCCAGCAGCTTAGATAGGGGTGCAGATACGCAGTATTTT
TRBJ2-1 | TRBD2 | once | TRBV10-3 | CAISDAVGRGDPNEQFF | TGTGCCATCAGTGACGCCGTGGGGCGGGGGGATCCCAATGAGCAGTTCTTC
TRBJ1-6 | NA | NA | TRBV6-5 | CASRGGFYNSPLHF | TGTGCCAGCAGAGGGGGTTTTTATAATTCACCCCTCCACTTT
TRBJ1-5 | NA | NA | TRBV6-1 | CASSGGTSYSNQPQHF | TGTGCCAGCAGTGGCGGAACAAGCTATAGCAATCAGCCCCAGCATTTT
TRBJ1-1 | NA | NA | TRBV4-2 | CASSQEIPGPGTEAFF | TGTGCCAGCAGCCAAGAGATTCCGGGTCCGGGCACTGAAGCTTTCTTT
TRBJ1-3 | NA | NA | TRBV14 | CASSQVRGTGNTIYF | TGTGCCAGCAGCCAAGTCCGGGGGACTGGAAACACCATATATTTT
TRBJ2-1 | NA | NA | TRBV7-7 | CASSLAQANEQFF | TGTGCCAGCAGCTTAGCGCAGGCTAATGAGCAGTTCTTC
TRBJ1-2 | NA | NA | TRBV16 | CASSQYVQANYGYTF | TGTGCCAGCAGCCAATATGTCCAGGCTAACTATGGCTACACCTTC
TRBJ1-4 | NA | NA | TRBV7-9 | CASSFGGQNEKLFF | TGTGCCAGCAGCTTCGGTGGACAGAATGAAAAACTGTTTTTT
TRBJ2-7 | TRBD1 | once | TRBV24-1 | CATSDPGTDNEQYF | TGTGCCACCAGTGATCCGGGGACAGACAACGAGCAGTACTTC
TRBJ1-1 | TRBD1 | NA | TRBV18 | CASSSGQDEAFF | TGTGCCAGCTCATCGGGACAGGATGAAGCTTTCTTT
TRBJ2-7 | TRBD1 | NA | TRBV9 | CASSSGTVSSYEQYF | TGTGCCAGCAGCAGTGGGACAGTTAGCTCCTACGAGCAGTACTTC
TRBJ1-6 | TRBD1 | NA | TRBV10-1 | CASSEGTDQISSYNSPLHF | TGCGCCAGCAGTGAGGGGACAGACCAAATAAGCTCCTATAATTCACCCCTCCACTTT
TRBJ2-5 | NA | NA | TRBV4-1 | CASSTRVSVETQYF | TGCGCCAGCAGCACTCGGGTCTCGGTGGAGACCCAGTACTTC
TRBJ1-1 | NA | NA | TRBV7-3 | CASSLTLGDTEAFF | TGTGCCAGCAGCTTAACGTTAGGGGACACTGAAGCTTTCTTT
TRBJ2-1 | NA | NA | TRBV5-1 | CASSLEITGRYNEQFF | TGCGCCAGCAGCTTGGAGATCACAGGCCGCTACAATGAGCAGTTCTTC
TRBJ2-6 | TRBD1 | NA | TRBV5-1 | CASSLDGTGGAGANVLTF | TGCGCCAGCAGCTTGGATGGGACAGGGGGCGCTGGGGCCAACGTCCTGACTTTC
TRBJ2-7 | NA | NA | TRBV5-1 | CASSQSGPALYEQYF | TGCGCCAGCAGCCAATCGGGTCCCGCACTCTACGAGCAGTACTTC
TRBJ2-1 | TRBD2 | NA | TRBV4-2 | CASSYRLAGPSNEQFF | TGTGCCAGCAGTTACCGACTAGCGGGGCCTAGCAATGAGCAGTTCTTC